Below, 23 T cell receptor beta chains from the same sample are listed, as sequenced in a study of blood T cells in healthy people across ages. A sample-barcoded 5' primer and a J-beta primer mix were used in a second PCR of about 7 to 12 cycles. One entry per CDR3 protein, called by TCRdb with MiXCR from the 5' RACE reads. The sample shows 700,000 to 900,000 distinct CDR3 sequences, under 30% of them seen only once. The sample also formed part of further work on T cells of mothers and their children.

What was sequenced was blood. Receptors were obtained from a boy between 10 and 17 years old in good health.

Regarding this clonotype: The junction departs from the called germline gene at one end, perhaps through a read error. The rearrangement links TRBV5-1 to TRBJ2-5; the match to TRBD1 covers 7 bases. CDR1 is SGHRS and CDR2 is YFSETQ in the germline V gene. The CDR3 has 14 residues. The CDR3 loop is CASSSTGKFETQYF. The CDR3 DNA is TGTGCCAGCAGCTCGACAGGGAAGTTCGAGACCCAGTACTTC.

The V gene is TRBV20-1, the J gene TRBJ2-1; D is uncertain. Germline CDR1 and CDR2: DFQATT and SNEGSKA (reference sequence). The CDR3 has 12 amino acids. Trimming pared 3 bases from V and 7 bases from J, leaving 10 bases between. The CDR3 DNA reads TGCAGTGCTAGTGGGCTTTCTAATGAGCAGTTCTTC. Translation: CSASGLSNEQFF.

This clonotype was counted a few times. The chain carries TRBV6-4 and TRBJ1-1; D possibly corresponds to TRBD1 (6 bases). This CDR3 region has 13 residues. V was pared by 5 bases and J by 3 bases, with 10 bases between. Germline V CDR1 and CDR2: MRHNA, SNTAGT. For the CDR3, the DNA is TGTGCCAGCAGTTCCGACAGGCACACTGAAGCTTTCTTT. Protein: CASSSDRHTEAFF.

This clonotype was recorded a few times. This chain connects TRBV28 to TRBJ2-7, with D perhaps TRBD1 or TRBD2 (5 bases each). The germline CDR1 and CDR2 sequences are MDHEN and SYDVKM. V lost 6 bases and J lost 2, with 14 bases in between. This CDR3 is built from 14 residues. CDR3 coding DNA: TGTGCCAGCAGGCTCGGGACGGGCCCCTACGAGCAGTACTTC. Protein product: CASRLGTGPYEQYF.

V is TRBV7-6 and J is TRBJ2-1, with D unclear. TRBJ2-5 explains the end of the DNA better; the J call may be wrong. CDR1 is SGHVS, CDR2 FNYEAQ, per germline. CDR3 length equals 16 residues. CDR3 sequence (DNA): TGTGCCAGCAGCTTAGTTCAGGACCGAAGTCGGGAGACCCAGTACTTC. Encoded protein: CASSLVQDRSRETQYF.

The rearrangement uses TRBV7-6 and TRBJ2-7; 7 nucleotides match TRBD1. The CDR3 sequence is 15 residues long. CDR1 is SGHVS, CDR2 FNYEAQ, per germline. The junction had 10 bases not matched to a gene; V was cut back by 5 bases and J by 3 bases. CDR3 amino acids: CASSVWTGTLYEQYF. CDR3 DNA sequence: TGTGCCAGCAGCGTATGGACAGGAACTCTCTACGAGCAGTACTTC.

The J gene is TRBJ1-1, the V gene TRBV10-2; TRBD1 aligns across 8 bases. J was trimmed by 0 bases and V by 0 bases; bases with no gene match: 6. Germline V lookup: CDR1 WSHSY, CDR2 SAAADI. CDR3 length equals 17 residues. The CDR3 nucleotides read TGCGCCAGCAGTGAGTCCCGAGGACAGGGTATGAACACTGAAGCTTTCTTT. Residues: CASSESRGQGMNTEAFF.

V usage is TRBV6-5 and J usage is TRBJ1-3; 7 positions match TRBD1. The germline gives CDR1 MNHEY, CDR2 SVGAGI. The length of the CDR3 is 15 residues. V dropped 7 bases and J dropped 2; count of bases not matched to a gene: 8. CDR3 nucleotide sequence: TGTGCCAGCACCCCGATCACAGGGGCTGGAAACACCATATATTTT. Its translation is CASTPITGAGNTIYF.

The CDR3 reads CASGHEYNSPLHF. CDR3 coding DNA: TGTGCCAGCGGACACGAGTATAATTCACCCCTCCACTTT. The chain couples TRBV5-4 to TRBJ1-6; maybe TRBD1 (5 bases). CDR3 length equals 13 residues. Trimming shortened V by 7 bases and J by 4 bases, and 9 bases separated the two germline ends. CDR1 is SGHNT, CDR2 YYREEE, per germline (reference sequence).

This clonotype was seen a few times. The J gene is TRBJ1-6, the V gene TRBV6-5; D gene unclear. The CDR3 length is 13 residues. Germline lookup yields CDR1 MNHEY and CDR2 SVGAGI. V was shortened by 8 bases and J by 9 bases, with 14 bases between the two germline ends. The CDR3, as DNA: TGTGCCAGCGCCCGGGCCCCCTCTTCACCCCTCCACTTT. Protein sequence: CASARAPSSPLHF.

This clonotype was observed many times. The rearrangement joins TRBV10-3 to TRBJ2-4, with 8 positions matching TRBD1. There are 19 residues in the CDR3. Germline values: CDR1 ENHRY, CDR2 SYGVKD. With 0 bases clipped from V and 0 bases from J, the junction kept 10 bases outside the gene matches. Written as DNA, the CDR3 is TGTGCCATCAGTGAGTCCGGGACAGGACCCTCCATAGCCAAAAACATTCAGTACTTC. It translates to CAISESGTGPSIAKNIQYF.

The chain is built from TRBV6-6 and TRBJ1-6; D ambiguous. Germline V CDR1 and CDR2: MNHNY, SVGAGI (reference sequence). V was shortened by 2 bases and J by 9 bases, with 8 bases between the two germline ends. The CDR3 is 13 residues long. In DNA, the CDR3 is TGTGCCAGCAGTTACGCTTCTCCTTCACCCCTCCACTTT. The encoded protein is CASSYASPSPLHF.

This clonotype was seen a handful of times. One end of the junction varies from germline; a read error may be responsible. The V call is TRBV12-3 or TRBV12-4, the J call TRBJ2-6; D possibly uses TRBD1 or TRBD2 (5 bases each). CDR3 length: 15 amino acids. The CDR3, as DNA: TGTGCCAGCAGAAAGCGGAACTCTGGGGCCAACGTCCCGACTTTC. The encoded protein is CASRKRNSGANVPTF.

Notes on this clonotype: One end of the junction is discordant with germline, which a read error may explain. The rearrangement uses TRBV5-1 and TRBJ2-2, with D possibly matching TRBD1 (6 bases). This CDR3 has 14 residues. Germline CDR1 reads SGHRS; CDR2 reads YFSETQ. As DNA, the CDR3 is TGCGCCGGCAGCGCCACAGGGCGGGCCGGGGAGCTGTTTTTT. Translation: CAGSATGRAGELFF.

The rearrangement joins TRBV5-1 to TRBJ2-5; TRBD2 matches 9 bases. Germline V gene lookup returns CDR1 SGHRS and CDR2 YFSETQ. V shed 6 bases and J 5 bases; nucleotides not matched to a gene: 11. CDR3 length: 15 amino acids. This chain's CDR3 is CASTSGGSKGETQYF. Written as DNA, the CDR3 is TGCGCCAGCACGAGCGGGGGGTCCAAGGGGGAGACCCAGTACTTC.

The V and J genes are TRBV11-2 and TRBJ2-7; tentatively, D is TRBD2 (7 bases). This CDR3 has 14 residues. The V end lost 3 bases, the J end lost 3 bases, and 12 bases lay between the germline ends. The V gene's germline CDR1 is SGHAT and CDR2 FQNNGV. The CDR3 protein is CASSFGGLRYEQYF. For the CDR3, the DNA is TGTGCCAGCAGCTTCGGGGGGCTTCGCTACGAGCAGTACTTC.

The chain employs TRBV29-1 and TRBJ2-7, with 13 bases aligning to TRBD2. CDR1 is SQVTM, CDR2 ANQGSEA, per germline. The CDR3 spans 15 residues. Trimming at V came to 7 bases and at J to 6 bases, leaving 12 bases not matched to a gene. For the CDR3, the DNA is TGCAGCGCCCTACTACTAGCGGGGGGGCCGGTCGAGCAGTACTTC. It specifies CSALLLAGGPVEQYF.

The chain is built from TRBV6-1 and TRBJ2-7; D is undetermined. Germline V gene lookup returns CDR1 MNHNS and CDR2 SASEGT. This CDR3 comprises 14 residues. Trimming removed 3 bases at V and 2 bases at J, with 11 bases between. CDR3 in amino acids: CASSEAVRTYEQYF. The CDR3 DNA is TGTGCCAGCAGTGAGGCAGTCAGAACCTACGAGCAGTACTTC.

This chain links TRBV5-1 with TRBJ2-5, with D possibly being TRBD1 (5 bases). In germline, CDR1 is SGHRS, CDR2 YFSETQ. V dropped 0 bases and J dropped 3 bases, with 18 bases sitting between them. CDR3 length: 17 amino acids. In nucleotides, the CDR3 is TGCGCCAGCAGCTTGGTCGGTCCGACAGTGAGAGAAGAGACCCAGTACTTC. Translation: CASSLVGPTVREETQYF. Using reference TRBV5-1 and TRBJ2-5 for the parts outside the CDR3, the full variable domain is KAGVTQTPRYLIKTRGQQVTLSCSPISGHRSVSWYQQTPGQGLQFLFEYFSETQRNKGNFPGRFSGRQFSNSRSEMNVSTLELGDSALYLCASSLVGPTVREETQYFGPGTRLLVL.

This sequence joins TRBV27 and TRBJ1-6; D remains unclear. There are 18 residues in the CDR3. Germline loops: CDR1 MNHEY, CDR2 SMNVEV (reference sequence). Trimming left V 6 bases short and J 0 bases short, with 18 bases between. The CDR3 region is CASSFRQRTSSYNSPLHF. The CDR3, as DNA: TGTGCCAGCAGCTTTCGTCAGCGTACGAGCTCCTATAATTCACCCCTCCACTTT.

This clonotype came up a few times. The CDR3 loop reads CSVEDPRGLGEKLFF. CDR3 DNA sequence: TGCAGCGTTGAAGACCCCCGGGGGTTGGGGGAAAAACTGTTTTTT. The chain couples TRBV29-1 to TRBJ1-4, with a possible D match to TRBD1 (5 bases). The CDR3 sequence is 15 residues long. Looked up from germline, CDR1 is SQVTM and CDR2 is ANQGSEA. Between the trimmed V and J ends, which lost 0 bases and 8 bases, there was a span of 16 bases.

The chain uses TRBV20-1 and TRBJ2-7, with D perhaps TRBD1 (6 bases). Germline CDR1 and CDR2: DFQATT and SNEGSKA (reference sequence). There are 14 residues in the CDR3. V was trimmed by 6 bases and J by 2 bases, leaving 17 bases between them. This chain's CDR3 is CSAIKNRAPYEQYF. CDR3 coding DNA: TGCAGTGCCATCAAAAACAGGGCCCCCTACGAGCAGTACTTC.

This clonotype appeared a few times. Here the CDR3 DNA reads TGTGCCAGCAGTTATGCGGGGGGCGGGGAGACCCAGTACTTC. Translated: CASSYAGGGETQYF. The chain recombines TRBV6-6 with TRBJ2-5; TRBD2 agrees at 8 bases. The CDR3 spans 14 residues. The germline V gene has CDR1 MNHNY and CDR2 SVGAGI (reference sequence). The V gene end was trimmed by 3 bases and the J gene end by 5 bases; junction bases not matched to a gene: 5.